A single sample is the source of the 11 T cell receptor beta chains below, sequenced in a study of blood T cell repertoires in COVID-19 (dated by TCRdb to between 2020 and 2021). Preparation of the library involved the immunoSEQ multiplex PCR assay. The clones in this table, taken by TCRdb from immuneACCESS, are in-frame only. Not every clone is retained; where verified, under half of the shortfall comes from an unresolved V gene, and the cause of the rest is unknown. In this sample the table shows some 87,000 clones, 60% to 85% of which occur a single time. Of the sample, roughly 8.2% is held by the ten largest clones. What was sequenced was peripheral blood. The receptors were sampled from a man aged 50-60 years who had recovered from COVID-19.

The chain carries TRBV27 and TRBJ1-2, with D possibly TRBD1 on 5 matching bases. From germline, CDR1 is MNHEY and CDR2 SMNVEV (reference sequence). V was shortened by 5 bases and J by 8 bases, with 12 bases between the two germline ends. CDR3 size: 12 residues. The CDR3 DNA reads TGTGCCAGCAGTGCGGGGACGCGGGGCTACACCTTC. Protein product: CASSAGTRGYTF.

The DNA for the CDR3 is TGTGCCAGCAGTTACCCTACCCTAATGACAACTAATGAAAAACTGTTTTTT. It is translated as CASSYPTLMTTNEKLFF. The chain combines TRBV6-7 with TRBJ1-4, with unresolved D. TRBV6-7 is an open reading frame whose function is uncertain. The CDR3 spans 17 residues. The V end lost 2 bases, the J end lost 0 bases, and 13 bases lay between the germline ends.

The CDR3 protein is CASSGETQYF. Written as DNA, the CDR3 is TGTGCCAGCTCCGGAGAGACCCAGTACTTC. This sequence joins TRBV2 and TRBJ2-5; D unclear. V dropped 8 bases and J dropped 4 bases, with 5 bases sitting between them. The CDR3 is 10 residues long. Germline V gene data show CDR1 as SNHLY and CDR2 as FYNNEI. Filled out from reference TRBV2 and TRBJ2-5, the complete variable domain reads EPEVTQTPSHQVTQMGQEVILRCVPISNHLYFYWYRQILGQKVEFLVSFYNNEISEKSEIFDDQFSVERPDGSNFTLKIRSTKLEDSAMYFCASSGETQYFGPGTRLLVL.

The chain is built from TRBV24-1 and TRBJ1-2; TRBD1 is a possible D gene (6 bases). This CDR3 spans 16 amino acids. Trimming removed 5 bases from V and 2 bases from J, with 17 bases in between. Germline loops: CDR1 KGHDR, CDR2 SFDVKD. The CDR3 protein is CATSGPDRPGNYGYTF. The CDR3 DNA follows: TGTGCCACCAGTGGCCCTGACAGGCCGGGGAACTATGGCTACACCTTC.

This chain connects TRBV20-1 to TRBJ2-7; D is possibly TRBD2 (6 bases). The germline V gene encodes CDR1 DFQATT and CDR2 SNEGSKA (reference sequence). The germline V and J ends were trimmed by 5 bases and 6 bases, with 8 bases remaining between them. This CDR3 comprises 10 residues. CDR3 loop: CSAWTIEQYF. Written as DNA, the CDR3 is TGCAGTGCTTGGACTATCGAGCAGTACTTC.

V usage is TRBV6-5 and J usage is TRBJ2-7, with a tentative D call TRBD2 (5 bases). The V end lost 4 bases, the J end lost 3 bases, and 10 bases lay between the germline ends. The CDR3 loop spans 13 amino acids. The germline V gene has CDR1 MNHEY and CDR2 SVGAGI. The CDR3 loop is CASSSADYYEQYF. The CDR3 DNA reads as TGTGCCAGCAGTTCCGCCGACTACTACGAGCAGTACTTC.

The rearrangement joins TRBV29-1 to TRBJ1-1; a weak D match, TRBD1 (5 bases). The germline V gene encodes CDR1 SQVTM and CDR2 ANQGSEA. The CDR3 contains 12 residues. CDR3 nucleotides: TGCATCACGAAGTCGGGGGGCACTGAAGCTTTCTTT. Encoded protein: CITKSGGTEAFF.

The chain combines TRBV6-1 with TRBJ1-5; D uncertain. The germline CDR1 and CDR2 sequences are MNHNS and SASEGT. The CDR3 consists of 11 residues. Trimming cost V 7 bases and J 6 bases, with 7 bases left between them. The CDR3 region has the DNA TGTGCCAGCATGGAGATTCAGCCCCAGCATTTT. It yields the protein CASMEIQPQHF.

The V gene is TRBV19, the J gene TRBJ2-3, with D perhaps matching TRBD1 (5 bases). Germline V gene sequence: CDR1 LNHDA, CDR2 SQIVND (reference sequence). V was shortened by 3 bases and J by 4 bases, with 11 bases between the two germline ends. The CDR3 is made up of 14 amino acids. The CDR3 bases are TGTGCCAGTAGTATGTTGCAGGGCCCAGATACGCAGTATTTT. Amino acids: CASSMLQGPDTQYF.

The J gene is TRBJ2-2, the V gene TRBV7-9; maybe TRBD1 (6 bases). CDR3 size: 13 residues. Germline lookup yields CDR1 SEHNR and CDR2 FQNEAQ (reference sequence). Deletions cut 5 bases from V and 6 bases from J, with 10 bases between. CDR3: CASSPQGSGELFF. The CDR3 DNA sequence: TGTGCCAGCAGCCCACAGGGATCCGGGGAGCTGTTTTTT.

This chain connects TRBV7-2 to TRBJ2-1; D ambiguous. Germline assignment: CDR1 SGHTA and CDR2 FQGNSA. The CDR3 spans 14 residues. The ends were cut back, 5 bases at V and 3 bases at J, with 11 bases in the middle. CDR3 protein: CASSPEAHYNEQFF. The CDR3 nucleotides are TGTGCCAGCAGCCCAGAGGCACACTACAATGAGCAGTTCTTC. The full variable domain, its missing parts supplied by reference TRBV7-2 and TRBJ2-1, is GAGVSQSPSNKVTEKGKDVELRCDPISGHTALYWYRQSLGQGLEFLIYFQGNSAPDKSGLPSDRFSAERTGGSVSTLTIQRTQQEDSAVYLCASSPEAHYNEQFFGPGTRLTVL.